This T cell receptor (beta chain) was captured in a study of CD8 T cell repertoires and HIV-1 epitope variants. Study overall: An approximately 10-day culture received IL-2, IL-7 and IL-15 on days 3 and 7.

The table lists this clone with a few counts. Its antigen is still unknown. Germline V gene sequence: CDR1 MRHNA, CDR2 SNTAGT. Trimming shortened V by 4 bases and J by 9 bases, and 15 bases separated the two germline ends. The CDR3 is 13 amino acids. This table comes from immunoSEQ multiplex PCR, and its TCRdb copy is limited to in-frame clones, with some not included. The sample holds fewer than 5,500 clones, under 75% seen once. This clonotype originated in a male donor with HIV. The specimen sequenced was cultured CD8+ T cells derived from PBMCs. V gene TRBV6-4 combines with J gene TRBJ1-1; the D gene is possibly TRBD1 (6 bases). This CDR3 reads CASSVDQQGKAFF. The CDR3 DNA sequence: TGTGCCAGCAGTGTCGATCAACAGGGAAAAGCTTTCTTT.